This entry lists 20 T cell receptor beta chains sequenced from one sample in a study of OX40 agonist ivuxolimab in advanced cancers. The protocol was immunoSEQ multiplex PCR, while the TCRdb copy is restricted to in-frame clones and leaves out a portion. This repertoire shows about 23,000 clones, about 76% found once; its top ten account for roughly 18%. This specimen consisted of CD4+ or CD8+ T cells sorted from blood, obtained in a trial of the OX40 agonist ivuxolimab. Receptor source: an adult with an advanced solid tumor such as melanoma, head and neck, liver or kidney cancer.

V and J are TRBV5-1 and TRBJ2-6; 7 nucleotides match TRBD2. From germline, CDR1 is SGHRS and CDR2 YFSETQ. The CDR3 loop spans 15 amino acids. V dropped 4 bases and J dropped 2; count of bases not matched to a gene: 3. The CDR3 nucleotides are TGCGCCAGCAGCCCGGGAGGAGCTGGGGCCAACGTCCTGACTTTC. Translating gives CASSPGGAGANVLTF.

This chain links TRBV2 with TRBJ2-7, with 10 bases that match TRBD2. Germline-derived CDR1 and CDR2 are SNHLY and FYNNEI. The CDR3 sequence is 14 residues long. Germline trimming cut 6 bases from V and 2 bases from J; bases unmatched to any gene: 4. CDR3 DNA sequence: TGTGCCAGCAGACCTAGCGGGGGTGCCTACGAGCAGTACTTC. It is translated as CASRPSGGAYEQYF.

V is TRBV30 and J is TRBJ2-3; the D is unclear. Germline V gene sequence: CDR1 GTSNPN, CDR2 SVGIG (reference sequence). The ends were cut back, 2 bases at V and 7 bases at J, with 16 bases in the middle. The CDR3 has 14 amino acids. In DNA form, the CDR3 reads TGTGCCTGGAGTAAGTCCGAGACGGCGAATACGCAGTATTTT. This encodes CAWSKSETANTQYF.

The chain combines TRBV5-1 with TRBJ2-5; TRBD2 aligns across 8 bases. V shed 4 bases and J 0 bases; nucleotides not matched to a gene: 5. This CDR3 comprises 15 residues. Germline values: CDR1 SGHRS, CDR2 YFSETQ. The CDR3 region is CASSDSLADQETQYF. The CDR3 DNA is TGCGCCAGCAGCGACTCACTAGCGGACCAAGAGACCCAGTACTTC.

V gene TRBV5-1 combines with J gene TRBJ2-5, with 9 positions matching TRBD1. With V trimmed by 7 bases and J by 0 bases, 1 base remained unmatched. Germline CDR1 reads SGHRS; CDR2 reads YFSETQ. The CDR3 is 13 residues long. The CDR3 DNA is TGCGCCAGCGGGACAGGGTACCAAGAGACCCAGTACTTC. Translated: CASGTGYQETQYF.

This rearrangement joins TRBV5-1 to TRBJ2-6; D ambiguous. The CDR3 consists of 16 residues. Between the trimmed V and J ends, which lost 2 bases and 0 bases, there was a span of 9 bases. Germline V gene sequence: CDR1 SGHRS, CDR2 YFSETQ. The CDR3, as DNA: TGCGCCAGCAGCTTATGGGAATTCTCTGGGGCCAACGTCCTGACTTTC. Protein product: CASSLWEFSGANVLTF.

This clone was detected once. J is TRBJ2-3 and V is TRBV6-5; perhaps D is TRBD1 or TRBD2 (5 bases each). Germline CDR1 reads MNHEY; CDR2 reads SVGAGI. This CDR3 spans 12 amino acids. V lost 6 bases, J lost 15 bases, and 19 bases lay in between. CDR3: CASSRRLGTPYF. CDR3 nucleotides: TGTGCCAGCAGCCGTAGACTGGGGACCCCTTATTTT.

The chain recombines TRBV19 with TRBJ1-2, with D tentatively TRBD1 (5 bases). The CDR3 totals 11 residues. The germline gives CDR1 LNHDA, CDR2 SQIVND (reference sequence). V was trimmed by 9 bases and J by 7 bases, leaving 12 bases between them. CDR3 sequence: CARPGTSGYTF. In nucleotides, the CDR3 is TGTGCCAGGCCAGGGACGAGTGGCTACACCTTC. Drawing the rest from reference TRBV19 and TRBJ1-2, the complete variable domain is DGGITQSPKYLFRKEGQNVTLSCEQNLNHDAMYWYRQDPGQGLRLIYYSQIVNDFQKGDIAEGYSVSREKKESFPLTVTSAQKNPTAFYLCARPGTSGYTFGSGTRLTVV.

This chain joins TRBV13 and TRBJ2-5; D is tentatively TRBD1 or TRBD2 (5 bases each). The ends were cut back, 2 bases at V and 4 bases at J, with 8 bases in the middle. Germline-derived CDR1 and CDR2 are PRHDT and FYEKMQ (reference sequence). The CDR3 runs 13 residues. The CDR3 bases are TGTGCCAGCAGCTTATATGGGACAGAGACCCAGTACTTC. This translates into CASSLYGTETQYF.

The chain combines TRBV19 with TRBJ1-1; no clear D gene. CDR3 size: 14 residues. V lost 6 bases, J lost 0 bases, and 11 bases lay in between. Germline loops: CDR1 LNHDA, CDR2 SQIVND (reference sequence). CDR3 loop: CASRDLTMNTEAFF. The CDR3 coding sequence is TGTGCCAGTAGGGACCTGACCATGAACACTGAAGCTTTCTTT.

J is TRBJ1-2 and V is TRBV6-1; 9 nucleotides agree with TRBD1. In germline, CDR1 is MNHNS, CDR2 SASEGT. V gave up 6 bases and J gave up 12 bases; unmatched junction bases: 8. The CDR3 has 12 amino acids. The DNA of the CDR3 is TGTGCCAGCAGGCCGGGACAGGGCTATGACACCTTC. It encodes CASRPGQGYDTF.

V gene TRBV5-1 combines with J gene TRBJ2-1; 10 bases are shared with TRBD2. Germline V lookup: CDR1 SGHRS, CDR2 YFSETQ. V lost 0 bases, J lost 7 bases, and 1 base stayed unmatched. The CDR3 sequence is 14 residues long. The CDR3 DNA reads TGCGCCAGCAGCTTGGGGACTAGCGGAAATGAGCAGTTCTTC. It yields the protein CASSLGTSGNEQFF. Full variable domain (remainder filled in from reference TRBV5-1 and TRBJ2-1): KAGVTQTPRYLIKTRGQQVTLSCSPISGHRSVSWYQQTPGQGLQFLFEYFSETQRNKGNFPGRFSGRQFSNSRSEMNVSTLELGDSALYLCASSLGTSGNEQFFGPGTRLTVL.

The CDR3 DNA follows: TGTGCCAGCAGTGAATATTCGCGGGGGGGGTTCACAGATACGCAGTATTTT. It translates to CASSEYSRGGFTDTQYF. The V and J genes are TRBV2 and TRBJ2-3, with 9 positions matching TRBD2. Germline CDR1 reads SNHLY; CDR2 reads FYNNEI. With V trimmed by 2 bases and J by 2 bases, 8 bases remained unmatched. CDR3 length equals 17 residues.

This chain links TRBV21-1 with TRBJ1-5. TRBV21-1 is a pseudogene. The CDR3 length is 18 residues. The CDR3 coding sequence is TGTGCCAGCAGCAGAGAAGAAAAGGACGGCGGGAGCAATCAGCCCCAGCATTTT. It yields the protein CASSREEKDGGSNQPQHF.

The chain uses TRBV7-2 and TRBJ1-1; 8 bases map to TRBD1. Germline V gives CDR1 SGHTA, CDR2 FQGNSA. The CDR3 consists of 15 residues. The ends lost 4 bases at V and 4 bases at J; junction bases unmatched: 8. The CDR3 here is CASSSFDRGATEAFF. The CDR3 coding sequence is TGTGCCAGCAGCTCCTTCGACAGGGGCGCCACTGAAGCTTTCTTT.

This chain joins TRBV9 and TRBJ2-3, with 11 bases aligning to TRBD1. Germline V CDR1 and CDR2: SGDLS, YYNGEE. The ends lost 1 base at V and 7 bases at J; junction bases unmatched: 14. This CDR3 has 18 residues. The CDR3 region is CASSVNEGQGGFMNTQYF. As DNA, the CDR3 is TGTGCCAGCAGCGTAAACGAGGGACAGGGGGGGTTTATGAATACGCAGTATTTT. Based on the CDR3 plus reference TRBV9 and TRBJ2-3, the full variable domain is DSGVTQTPKHLITATGQRVTLRCSPRSGDLSVYWYQQSLDQGLQFLIQYYNGEERAKGNILERFSAQQFPDLHSELNLSSLELGDSALYFCASSVNEGQGGFMNTQYFGPGTRLTVL.

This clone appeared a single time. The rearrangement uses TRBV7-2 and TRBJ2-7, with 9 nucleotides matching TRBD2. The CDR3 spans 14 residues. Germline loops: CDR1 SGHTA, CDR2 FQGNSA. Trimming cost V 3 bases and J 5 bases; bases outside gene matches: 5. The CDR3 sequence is CASSFRLAADEQYF. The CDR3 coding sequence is TGTGCCAGCAGCTTTCGACTAGCGGCCGACGAGCAGTACTTC.

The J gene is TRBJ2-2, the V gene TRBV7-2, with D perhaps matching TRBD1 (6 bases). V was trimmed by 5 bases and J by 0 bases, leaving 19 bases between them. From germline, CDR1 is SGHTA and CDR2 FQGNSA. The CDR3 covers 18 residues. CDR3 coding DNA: TGTGCCAGCAGCGAAACGTCCCCGACAGGCGCGAACACCGGGGAGCTGTTTTTT. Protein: CASSETSPTGANTGELFF.

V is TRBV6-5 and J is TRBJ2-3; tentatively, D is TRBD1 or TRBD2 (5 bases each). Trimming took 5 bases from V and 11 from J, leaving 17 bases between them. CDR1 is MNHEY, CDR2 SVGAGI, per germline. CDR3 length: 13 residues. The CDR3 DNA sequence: TGTGCCAGCAGTGACGAGGGGACCGGGGAGCAGTATTTT. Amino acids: CASSDEGTGEQYF.

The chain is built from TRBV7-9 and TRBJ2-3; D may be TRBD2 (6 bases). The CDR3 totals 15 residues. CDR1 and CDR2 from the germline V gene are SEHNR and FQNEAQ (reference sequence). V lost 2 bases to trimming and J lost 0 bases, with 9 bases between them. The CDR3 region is CASSLMGLSTDTQYF. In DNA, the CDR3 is TGTGCCAGCAGCTTAATGGGACTTAGCACAGATACGCAGTATTTT.